This T cell receptor (beta chain) emerged from a study of CD8+CD57+ T cells in acquired aplastic anemia. The sample holds one count of this clonotype. Profiling that covered TCR beta VDJ and CDR3 relied on genomic DNA as its template. TCRdb processed the reads anew with MiXCR; each CDR3 protein has one entry. The data show some 150,000 distinct CDR3 sequences, approximately 41% seen once. Germline V lookup: CDR1 LNHDA, CDR2 SQIVND (reference sequence). The V gene end was trimmed by 8 bases and the J gene end by 2 bases; junction bases not matched to a gene: 9. The CDR3 sequence is 15 residues long. Sequencing used sorted CD4+, CD8+, or CD8+CD57+ T cells (not recorded which) from PBMCs. The chain joins TRBV19 to TRBJ2-1; TRBD2 aligns across 7 bases. This clonotype originated in a human donor in good health, serving as a control. The CDR3 reads CASQAGGSAYNEQFF. The CDR3 DNA follows: TGTGCCAGTCAAGCCGGGGGGTCGGCCTACAATGAGCAGTTCTTC.